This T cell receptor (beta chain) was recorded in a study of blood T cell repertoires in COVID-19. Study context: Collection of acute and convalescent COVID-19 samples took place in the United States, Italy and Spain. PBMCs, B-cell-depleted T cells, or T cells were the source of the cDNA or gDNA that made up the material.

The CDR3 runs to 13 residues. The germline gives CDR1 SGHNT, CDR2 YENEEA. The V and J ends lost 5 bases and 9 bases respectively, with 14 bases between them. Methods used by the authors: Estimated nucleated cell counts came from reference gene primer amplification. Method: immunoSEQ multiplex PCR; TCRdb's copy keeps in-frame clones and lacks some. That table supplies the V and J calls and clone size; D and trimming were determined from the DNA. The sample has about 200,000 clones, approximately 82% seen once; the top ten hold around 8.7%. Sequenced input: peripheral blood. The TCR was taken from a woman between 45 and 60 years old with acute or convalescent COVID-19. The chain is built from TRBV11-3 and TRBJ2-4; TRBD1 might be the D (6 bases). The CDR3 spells CASSRTAPGIQYF. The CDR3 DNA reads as TGTGCCAGCAGCCGGACAGCCCCCGGCATTCAGTACTTC.